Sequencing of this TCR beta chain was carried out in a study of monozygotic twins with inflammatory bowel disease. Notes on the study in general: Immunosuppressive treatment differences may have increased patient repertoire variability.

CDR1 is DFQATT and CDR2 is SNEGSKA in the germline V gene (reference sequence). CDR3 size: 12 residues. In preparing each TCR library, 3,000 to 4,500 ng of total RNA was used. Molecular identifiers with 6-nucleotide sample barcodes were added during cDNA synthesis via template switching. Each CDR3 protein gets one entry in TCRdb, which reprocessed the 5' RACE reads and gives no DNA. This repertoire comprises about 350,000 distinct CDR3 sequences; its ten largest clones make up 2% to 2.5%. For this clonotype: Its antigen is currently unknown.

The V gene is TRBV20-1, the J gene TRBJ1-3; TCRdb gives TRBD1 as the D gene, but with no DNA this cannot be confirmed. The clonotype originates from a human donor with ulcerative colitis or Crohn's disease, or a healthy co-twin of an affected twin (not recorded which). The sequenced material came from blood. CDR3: CSANGGGNTIYF.